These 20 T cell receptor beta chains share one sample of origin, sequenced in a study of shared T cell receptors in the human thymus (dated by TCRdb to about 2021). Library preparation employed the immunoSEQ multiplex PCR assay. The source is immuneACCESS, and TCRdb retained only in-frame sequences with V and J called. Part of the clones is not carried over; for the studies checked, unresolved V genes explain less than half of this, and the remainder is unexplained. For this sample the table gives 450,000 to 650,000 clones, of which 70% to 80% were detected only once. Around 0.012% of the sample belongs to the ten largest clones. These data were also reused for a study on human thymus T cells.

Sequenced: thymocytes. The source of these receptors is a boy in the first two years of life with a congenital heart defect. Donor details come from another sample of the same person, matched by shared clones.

This chain's CDR3 is CASSFLMRGAVGTYEQYF. The CDR3 coding sequence is TGTGCCAGCAGCTTTCTTATGCGCGGGGCCGTAGGTACCTACGAGCAGTACTTC. The chain recombines TRBV5-5 with TRBJ2-7; D possibly corresponds to TRBD2 (6 bases). This CDR3 is 18 amino acids long. The germline gives CDR1 SGHKS, CDR2 YYEKEE (reference sequence). The V and J ends lost 2 bases and 2 bases respectively, with 23 bases between them.

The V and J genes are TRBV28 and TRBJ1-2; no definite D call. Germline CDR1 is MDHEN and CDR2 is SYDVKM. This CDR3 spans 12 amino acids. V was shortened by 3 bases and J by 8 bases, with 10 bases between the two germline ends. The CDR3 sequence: CASSFPPKGYTF. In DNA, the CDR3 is TGTGCCAGCAGTTTCCCTCCTAAGGGCTACACCTTC.

The CDR3, as DNA: TGTGCCAGCAGTGCCGGGGACAGGGGCGGGTATGGCTACACCTTC. Its translation is CASSAGDRGGYGYTF. The rearrangement uses TRBV6-4 and TRBJ1-2; 10 nucleotides agree with TRBD1. The germline V gene has CDR1 MRHNA and CDR2 SNTAGT. J lost 5 bases, V lost 4 bases, and 7 bases had no gene match. The CDR3 contains 15 residues.

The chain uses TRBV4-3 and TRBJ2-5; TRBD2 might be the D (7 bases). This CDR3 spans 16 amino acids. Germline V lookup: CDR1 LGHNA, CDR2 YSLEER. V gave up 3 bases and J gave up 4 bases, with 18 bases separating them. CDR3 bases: TGCGCCAGCAGCCACCGGGGGGCAGGGTTCGTAGAGACCCAGTACTTC. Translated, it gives CASSHRGAGFVETQYF.

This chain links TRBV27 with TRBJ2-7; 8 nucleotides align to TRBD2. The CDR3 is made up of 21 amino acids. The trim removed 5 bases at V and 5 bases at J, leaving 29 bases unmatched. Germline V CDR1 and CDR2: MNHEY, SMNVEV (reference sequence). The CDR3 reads CASSRRLSGYGLAGGIHEQYF. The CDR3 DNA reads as TGTGCCAGCAGTCGGAGACTTAGTGGCTATGGGCTCGCGGGAGGTATCCACGAGCAGTACTTC.

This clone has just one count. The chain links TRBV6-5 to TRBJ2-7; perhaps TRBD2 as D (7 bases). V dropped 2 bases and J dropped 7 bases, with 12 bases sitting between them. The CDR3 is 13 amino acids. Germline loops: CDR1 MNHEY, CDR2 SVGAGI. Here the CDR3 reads CASSYPEGGEQYF. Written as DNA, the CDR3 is TGTGCCAGCAGTTACCCCGAGGGGGGGGAGCAGTACTTC.

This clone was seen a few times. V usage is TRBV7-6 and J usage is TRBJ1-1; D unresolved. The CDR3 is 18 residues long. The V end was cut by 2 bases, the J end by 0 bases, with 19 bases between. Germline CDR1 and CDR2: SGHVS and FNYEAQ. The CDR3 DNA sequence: TGTGCCAGCAGCTTAACCCCCGGAATGGGAGAGGTGAACACTGAAGCTTTCTTT. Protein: CASSLTPGMGEVNTEAFF.

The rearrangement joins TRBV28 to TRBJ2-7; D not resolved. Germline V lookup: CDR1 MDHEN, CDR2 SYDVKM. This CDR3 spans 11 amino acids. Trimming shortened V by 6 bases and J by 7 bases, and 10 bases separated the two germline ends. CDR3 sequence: CASSPGWEQYF. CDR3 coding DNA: TGTGCCAGCAGCCCCGGGTGGGAGCAGTACTTC.

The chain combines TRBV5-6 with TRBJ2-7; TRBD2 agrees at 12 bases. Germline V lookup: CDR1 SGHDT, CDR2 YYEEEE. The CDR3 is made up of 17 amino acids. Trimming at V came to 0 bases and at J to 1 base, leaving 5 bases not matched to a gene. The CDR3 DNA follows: TGTGCCAGCAGCTTGGCTCGACTAGCGGGAGATTCCTACGAGCAGTACTTC. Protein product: CASSLARLAGDSYEQYF.

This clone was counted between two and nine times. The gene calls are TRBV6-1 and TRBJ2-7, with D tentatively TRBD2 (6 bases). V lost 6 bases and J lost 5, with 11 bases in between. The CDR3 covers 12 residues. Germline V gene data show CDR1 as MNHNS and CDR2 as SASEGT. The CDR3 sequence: CASRGGPNEQYF. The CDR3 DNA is TGTGCCAGCAGGGGGGGTCCTAACGAGCAGTACTTC.

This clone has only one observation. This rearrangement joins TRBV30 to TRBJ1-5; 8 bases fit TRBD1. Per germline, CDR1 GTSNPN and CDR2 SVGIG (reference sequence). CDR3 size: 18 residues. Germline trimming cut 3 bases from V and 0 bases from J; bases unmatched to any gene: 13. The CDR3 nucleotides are TGTGCCTGGAGAACCGGGACAGGAATCTGGAATAGCAATCAGCCCCAGCATTTT. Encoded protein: CAWRTGTGIWNSNQPQHF.

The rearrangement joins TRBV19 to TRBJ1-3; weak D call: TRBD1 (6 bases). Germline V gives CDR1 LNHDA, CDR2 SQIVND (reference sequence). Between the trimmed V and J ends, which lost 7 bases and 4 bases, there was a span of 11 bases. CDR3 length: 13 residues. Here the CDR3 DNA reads TGTGCCAGTACCAAGGGGGGGGGAAACACCATATATTTT. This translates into CASTKGGGNTIYF.

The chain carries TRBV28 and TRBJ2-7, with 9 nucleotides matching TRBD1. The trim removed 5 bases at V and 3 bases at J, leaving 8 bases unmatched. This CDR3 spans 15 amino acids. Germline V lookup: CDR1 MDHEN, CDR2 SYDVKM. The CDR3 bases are TGTGCCAGCAGTCAACCGGGACAGGGTCTCTACGAGCAGTACTTC. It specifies CASSQPGQGLYEQYF.

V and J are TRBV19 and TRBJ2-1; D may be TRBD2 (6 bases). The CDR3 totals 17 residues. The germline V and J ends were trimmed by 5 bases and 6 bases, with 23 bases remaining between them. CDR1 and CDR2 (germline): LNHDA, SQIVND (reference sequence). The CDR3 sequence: CASSARGRREFANEQFF. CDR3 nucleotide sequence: TGTGCCAGTAGTGCCCGTGGGAGGAGGGAGTTTGCCAATGAGCAGTTCTTC.

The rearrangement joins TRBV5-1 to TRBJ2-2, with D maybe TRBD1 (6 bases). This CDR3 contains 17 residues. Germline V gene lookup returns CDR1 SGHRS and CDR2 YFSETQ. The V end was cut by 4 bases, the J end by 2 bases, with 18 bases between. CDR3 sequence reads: CASSETDKGVNTGELFF. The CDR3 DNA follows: TGCGCCAGCAGCGAAACCGACAAGGGGGTTAACACCGGGGAGCTGTTTTTT.

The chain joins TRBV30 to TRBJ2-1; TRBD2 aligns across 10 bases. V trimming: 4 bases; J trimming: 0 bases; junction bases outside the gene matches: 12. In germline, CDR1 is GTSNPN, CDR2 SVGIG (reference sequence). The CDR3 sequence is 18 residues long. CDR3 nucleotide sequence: TGTGCCTGGAACCGACTAGCGGGTCTATTAAGCTCCTACAATGAGCAGTTCTTC. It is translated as CAWNRLAGLLSSYNEQFF.

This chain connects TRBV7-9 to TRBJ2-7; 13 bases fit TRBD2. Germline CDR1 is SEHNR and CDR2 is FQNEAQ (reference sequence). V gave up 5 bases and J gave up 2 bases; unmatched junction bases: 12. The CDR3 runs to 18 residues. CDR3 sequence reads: CASSTGLAGEGPPYEQYF. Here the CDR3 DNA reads TGTGCCAGCAGCACAGGACTAGCGGGAGAGGGACCACCCTACGAGCAGTACTTC.

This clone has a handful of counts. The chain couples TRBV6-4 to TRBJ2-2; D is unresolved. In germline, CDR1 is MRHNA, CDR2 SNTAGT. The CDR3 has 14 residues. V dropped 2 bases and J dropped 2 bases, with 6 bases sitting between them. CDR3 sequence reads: CASSDIFNTGELFF. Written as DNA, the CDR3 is TGTGCCAGCAGTGACATATTTAACACCGGGGAGCTGTTTTTT.

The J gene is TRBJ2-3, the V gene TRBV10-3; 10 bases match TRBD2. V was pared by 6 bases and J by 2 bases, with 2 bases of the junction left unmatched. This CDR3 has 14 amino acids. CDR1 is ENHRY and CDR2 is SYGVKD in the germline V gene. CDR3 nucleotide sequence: TGTGCCATCAGGCTAGCGGGAGACACAGATACGCAGTATTTT. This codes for CAIRLAGDTDTQYF.

In DNA form, the CDR3 reads TGTGCCAGCAGTCAATCTAGATACGAGCAGTACTTC. It specifies CASSQSRYEQYF. The chain employs TRBV6-1 and TRBJ2-7; D not certain. The germline CDR1 and CDR2 sequences are MNHNS and SASEGT. This CDR3 spans 12 amino acids. V gave up 5 bases and J gave up 4 bases, with 9 bases separating them.